The rows below give T cell receptor beta chains drawn from one sample of a study of T-cell memory formation after mild COVID-19. One entry per CDR3 protein results from TCRdb running MiXCR on the 5' RACE reads. The sample has around 300,000 distinct CDR3 sequences, around 13% seen once; the top ten hold 20% to 25%. Sequencing used PBMCs or a T cell subset sorted from them (not recorded which). The receptors were sampled from a man in his late teens or twenties who had mild COVID-19 (a few samples of this study predate the infection). Cell type and time point are not known. CDR3s include the opening cysteine and the closing phenylalanine or tryptophan. The order of the fields is clone size, D gene, J gene, V gene, CDR3 DNA, CDR3 protein. D genes are given only for firm matches. Expanded clones get a size class; other rows say once, few or many, or leave the size out.

>few|.|TRBJ2-3|TRBV6-6
TGTGCCAGCAGCCCTCTTGGGGCAGAGGCTGCAGATACGCAGTATTTT
CASSPLGAEAADTQYF
>.|TRBD1|TRBJ1-2|TRBV11-2
TGTGCCAGCAGCTTAGATTTGGGACAGGGTAGCTACACCTTC
CASSLDLGQGSYTF
>.|TRBD2|TRBJ2-5|TRBV29-1
TGCAGCGTTGAGTACCGGGGGGACCAAGAGACCCAGTACTTC
CSVEYRGDQETQYF
>.|.|TRBJ2-5|TRBV4-3
TGCGCCAGCAGCCAAGAGAATCGGGGGACCCAGTACTTC
CASSQENRGTQYF
>few|TRBD2|TRBJ2-7|TRBV12-3/TRBV12-4
TGTGCCAGCAGGAGGGAGGGCGAGCAGTACTTC
CASRREGEQYF
>.|.|TRBJ2-3|TRBV19
TGTGCCAGTAGCCCCGCCGTACCTACGGATACGCAGTATTTT
CASSPAVPTDTQYF
>few|.|TRBJ2-2|TRBV7-7
TGTGCTAGCAGCTTATCTGGGGCCGACACCGGGGAGCTGTTTTTT
CASSLSGADTGELFF
>few|.|TRBJ2-7|TRBV20-1
TGCAGTGCTAGAGATCTCGAGCGATCCACCTACGAGCAGTACTTC
CSARDLERSTYEQYF
>.|TRBD1|TRBJ2-5|TRBV30
TGTGCCTGGCAGGGACAGCCCGGGGAGACCCAGTACTTC
CAWQGQPGETQYF
>.|.|TRBJ2-2|TRBV28
TGTGCCAGCAGTTCGCCTGGCTACACCGGGGAGCTGTTTTTT
CASSSPGYTGELFF
>many|.|TRBJ2-4|TRBV7-2
TGTGCCAGCAGCTTAAGAGGAGCGCTCGGGGGTAGCATTCAGTACTTC
CASSLRGALGGSIQYF
>.|.|TRBJ2-1|TRBV6-4
TGTGCCAGCAGTCACCACTTGAAGGGGAATGAGCAGTTCTTC
CASSHHLKGNEQFF
>few|TRBD1|TRBJ2-5|TRBV7-6
TGTGCCAGCAGCTTAGTTACAGGGGGCCAAGAGACCCAGTACTTC
CASSLVTGGQETQYF
>.|TRBD1|TRBJ1-5|TRBV6-5
TGTGCCAGCAGTTACTCGAGCGCAGGGGGTAGCAATCAGCCCCAGCATTTT
CASSYSSAGGSNQPQHF
>.|.|TRBJ2-3|TRBV9
TGTGCCAGCAGCGTAGTGCCCTCCGTTGATACGCAGTATTTT
CASSVVPSVDTQYF
>many|TRBD1|TRBJ2-5|TRBV6-2/TRBV6-3
TGTGCCAGCAGTTATGGAGACAGGGATCCGGAGACCCAGTACTTC
CASSYGDRDPETQYF
>few|TRBD1|TRBJ1-1|TRBV12-3/TRBV12-4
TGTGCCAGCAGCCCAAAGAGACAGGGGAGAACTGAAGCTTTCTTT
CASSPKRQGRTEAFF
>.|.|TRBJ1-3|TRBV5-6
TGTGCCAGCAACCGCAGGGGTGGCTCTGGAAACACCATATATTTT
CASNRRGGSGNTIYF
>.|TRBD1|TRBJ2-7|TRBV20-1
TGCAGTGCTAGTGCCGACGCAGGGGGTCGGTACGAGCAGTACTTC
CSASADAGGRYEQYF
>.|.|TRBJ2-7|TRBV5-1
TGCGCCAGCAGCATCGATCACACAGGGGAGCAGTACTTC
CASSIDHTGEQYF
>few|.|TRBJ2-5|TRBV5-5
TGTGCCAGCGTTAACCAAGAGACCCAGTACTTC
CASVNQETQYF
>.|.|TRBJ2-1|TRBV7-2
TGTGCCAGCAGCTTAGCTGGGGTTGCGCAGTTCTTC
CASSLAGVAQFF
>many|.|TRBJ1-2|TRBV6-5
TGTGCCAGCAGTTACTCAGGCAGGGGCCCTGACTATGGCTACACCTTC
CASSYSGRGPDYGYTF
>.|.|TRBJ1-2|TRBV6-1
TGTGCCAGCAGCTTACAGACTCCCTATGGCTACACCTTC
CASSLQTPYGYTF
>once|.|TRBJ1-1|TRBV7-3
TGTGCCAGCAGCATGGACAGCTTCGACACTGAAGCTTTCTTT
CASSMDSFDTEAFF
>.|.|TRBJ1-2|TRBV20-1
TGCAGTGCTAGAGATCGGTACGCGGGTGGCTACACCTTC
CSARDRYAGGYTF
>few|.|TRBJ1-2|TRBV20-1
TGCAGTGAATTGAGGGGCGGCTATGGCTACACCTTC
CSELRGGYGYTF
>.|.|TRBJ1-2|TRBV6-2/TRBV6-3
TGTGCCAGCAGCATGAACTATGGCTACACCTTC
CASSMNYGYTF
>.|.|TRBJ1-1|TRBV6-2/TRBV6-3
TGTGCCACCTGGACGGGTTATACTGAAGCTTTCTTT
CATWTGYTEAFF
>few|TRBD1|TRBJ1-1|TRBV20-1
TGCAGTGCCACAGGGGGGCCGCGCACTGAAGCTTTCTTT
CSATGGPRTEAFF
>few|TRBD2|TRBJ2-1|TRBV20-1
TGCAGTGCCGACATGGCGGGGGGGCGAAACTTGAATGAGCAGTTCTTC
CSADMAGGRNLNEQFF
>.|TRBD2|TRBJ2-2|TRBV9
TGTGCCAGCAGCGAGCGGGGGGGAAAGGCCACCGGGGAGCTGTTTTTT
CASSERGGKATGELFF
>many|TRBD1|TRBJ2-2|TRBV29-1
TGCAGTGCCGGGACAGGGAACGGGGAGCTGTTTTTT
CSAGTGNGELFF
>few|.|TRBJ1-1|TRBV11-2
TGTGCCAGCAGCTTAGTTGAGTCCACTGAAGCTTTCTTT
CASSLVESTEAFF
>.|.|TRBJ1-1|TRBV13
TGTGCCAGCAGTACCAGGTCCCAAGAAGCTTTCTTT
CASSTRSQEAFF
>.|.|TRBJ2-2|TRBV20-1
TGCAGTGCTACCCGGACCGGGGAGCTGTTTTTT
CSATRTGELFF
>.|.|TRBJ2-7|TRBV7-9
TGTGCCAGCAGCTTAAGGGCTGACGAGCAGTACTTC
CASSLRADEQYF
>.|TRBD2|TRBJ2-5|TRBV6-6
TGTGCCAGCAGTTCCTCCTTACTAGCGGTGAACCAAGAGACCCAGTACTTC
CASSSSLLAVNQETQYF
>few|TRBD2|TRBJ2-5|TRBV19
TGTGCCAGTAGCATAGGGTCTAGCGGGCGCCAAGAGACCCAGTACTTC
CASSIGSSGRQETQYF
>many|.|TRBJ2-1|TRBV28
TGTGCCTGGGGGAAGAATGAGCAGTTCTTC
CAWGKNEQFF
>few|TRBD1|TRBJ2-5|TRBV7-2
TGTGCCAGCAGTTCAGGGGGTGACGTGAAGACCCAGTACTTC
CASSSGGDVKTQYF
>few|.|TRBJ2-3|TRBV7-9
TGTGCCAGCAGCCAAACAGAGAGCACAGATACGCAGTATTTT
CASSQTESTDTQYF
>.|TRBD1|TRBJ2-7|TRBV25-1
TGTGCCAGCAGTGATGGTGGGACAGGGTCCTACGAGCAGTACTTC
CASSDGGTGSYEQYF
>few|.|TRBJ1-1|TRBV7-3
TGTGCCAGCAGCTCGTCTGGGGGGGCGGATAAAGCTTTCTTT
CASSSSGGADKAFF
>many|.|TRBJ1-1|TRBV5-1
TGCGCCAGCAGCTTTAGAGGGGGGAATTTTGAGGCTTCTGAAGCTTTCTTT
CASSFRGGNFEASEAFF
>.|TRBD1|TRBJ1-2|TRBV6-5
TGTGCCAGCAGCTACGGACAGGGGAGGAACTATGGCTACACCTTC
CASSYGQGRNYGYTF
>few|TRBD1|TRBJ1-1|TRBV5-5
TGTGCCAGCAGCGCCGGACAGGGGGCCGACACTGAAGCTTTCTTT
CASSAGQGADTEAFF